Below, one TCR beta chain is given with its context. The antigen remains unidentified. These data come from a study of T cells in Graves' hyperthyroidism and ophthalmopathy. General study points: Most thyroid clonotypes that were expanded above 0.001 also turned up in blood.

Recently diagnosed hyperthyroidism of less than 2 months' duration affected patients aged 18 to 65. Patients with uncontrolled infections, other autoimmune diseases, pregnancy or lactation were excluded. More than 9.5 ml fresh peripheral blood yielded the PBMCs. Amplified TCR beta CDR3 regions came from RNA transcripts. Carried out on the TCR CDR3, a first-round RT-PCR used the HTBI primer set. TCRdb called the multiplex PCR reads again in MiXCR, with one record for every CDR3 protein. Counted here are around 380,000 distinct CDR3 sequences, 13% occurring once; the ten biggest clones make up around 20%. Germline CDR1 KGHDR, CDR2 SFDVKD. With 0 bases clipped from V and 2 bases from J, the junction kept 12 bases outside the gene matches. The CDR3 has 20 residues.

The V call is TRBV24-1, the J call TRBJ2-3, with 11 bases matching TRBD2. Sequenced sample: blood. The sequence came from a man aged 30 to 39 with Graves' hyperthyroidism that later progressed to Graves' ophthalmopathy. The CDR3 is CATSDLQMGLAGGPTDTQYF. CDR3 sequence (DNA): TGTGCCACCAGTGATTTGCAAATGGGGCTAGCGGGGGGACCCACAGATACGCAGTATTTT.